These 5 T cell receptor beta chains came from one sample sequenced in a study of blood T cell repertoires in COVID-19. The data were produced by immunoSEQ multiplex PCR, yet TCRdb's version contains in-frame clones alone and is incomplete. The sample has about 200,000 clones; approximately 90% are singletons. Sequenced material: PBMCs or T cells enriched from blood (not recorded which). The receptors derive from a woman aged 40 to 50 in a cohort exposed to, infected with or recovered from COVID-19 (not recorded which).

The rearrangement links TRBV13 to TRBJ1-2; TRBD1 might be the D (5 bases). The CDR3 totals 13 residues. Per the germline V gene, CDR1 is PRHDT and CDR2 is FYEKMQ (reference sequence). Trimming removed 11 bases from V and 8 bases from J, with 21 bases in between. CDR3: CAGREGNRRGYTF. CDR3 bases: TGTGCCGGTAGGGAGGGGAATCGTCGAGGCTACACCTTC.

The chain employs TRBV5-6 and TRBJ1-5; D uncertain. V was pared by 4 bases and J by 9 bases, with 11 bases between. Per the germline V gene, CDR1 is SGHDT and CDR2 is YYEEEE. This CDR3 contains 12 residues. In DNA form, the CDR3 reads TGTGCCAGCAGCCCGGGGTTGGGGCCCCAGCATTTT. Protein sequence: CASSPGLGPQHF.

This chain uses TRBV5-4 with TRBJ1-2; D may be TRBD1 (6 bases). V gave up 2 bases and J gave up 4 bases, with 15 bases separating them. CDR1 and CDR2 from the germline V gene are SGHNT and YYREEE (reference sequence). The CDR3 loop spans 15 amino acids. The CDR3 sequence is CASSFGGGASYGYTF. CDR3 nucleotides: TGTGCCAGCAGCTTCGGGGGGGGCGCGAGCTATGGCTACACCTTC.

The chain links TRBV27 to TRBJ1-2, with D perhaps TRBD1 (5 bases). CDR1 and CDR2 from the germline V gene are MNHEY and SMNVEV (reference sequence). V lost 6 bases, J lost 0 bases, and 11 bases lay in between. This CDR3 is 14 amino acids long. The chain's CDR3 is CASRAGFPNYGYTF. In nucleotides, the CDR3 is TGTGCCAGCAGGGCAGGGTTCCCTAACTATGGCTACACCTTC.

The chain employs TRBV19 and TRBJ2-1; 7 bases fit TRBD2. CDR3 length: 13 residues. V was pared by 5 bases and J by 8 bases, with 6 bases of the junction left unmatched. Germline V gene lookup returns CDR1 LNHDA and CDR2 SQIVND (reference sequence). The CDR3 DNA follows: TGTGCCAGTAGTTGGGGGGGGAACGATGAGCAGTTCTTC. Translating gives CASSWGGNDEQFF.